The source of this T cell receptor (beta chain) is a study of cytotoxic CD8 clonotypes in ibrutinib-treated CLL. Turning to the study itself: Across the patients, 11 were relapsed/refractory, 15 treatment-naive and about 17 IGHV unmutated. Each sample contained, on average, approximately 230,000 productive templates and 94,082 productive rearrangements.

Germline V gene lookup returns CDR1 SGHTA and CDR2 FQGNSA. V was clipped by 6 bases and J by 4 bases, with 18 bases between them. There are 15 residues in the CDR3. The intended depth for sequencing was 1 in 200,000 to 1 in 1 million T cells. Sequencing was performed with immunoSEQ multiplex PCR; in TCRdb, only in-frame clones are kept and a portion is missing. The data show approximately 150,000 clones, with around 80% seen just once and about 4.5% held by the top ten. The study, taken as a whole, reports: Public clonotypes (which were uncommon) either contracted or remained stable on treatment.

As to this clone: What it binds is unknown.

The chain employs TRBV7-2 and TRBJ1-2; the D is unclear. The origin of this receptor is a human donor with chronic lymphocytic leukemia. This specimen consisted of PBMCs, obtained after 24 months of ibrutinib treatment. The CDR3, as DNA: TGTGCCAGCAGTCCATGGGGTCTCTTAGGCTATGGCTACACCTTC. Protein sequence: CASSPWGLLGYGYTF.